The clone carrying this TCR beta chain was seen a single time. The source of the sample is a study of blood T cell repertoires in COVID-19. Germline loops: CDR1 LGHDT, CDR2 YNNKEL (reference sequence). The CDR3 contains 15 residues. The V end lost 3 bases, the J end lost 6 bases, and 17 bases lay between the germline ends. TCRdb keeps only in-frame clones here, not all; method: immunoSEQ multiplex PCR. Altogether roughly 130,000 clones are present, roughly four fifths being singletons, with the ten largest covering 9% to 15%. The chain couples TRBV3-1 (or the pseudogene TRBV3-2) to TRBJ2-5; D may be TRBD2 (6 bases). Material: peripheral blood. This TCR was sampled from a woman aged 60-75 years with acute or convalescent COVID-19. The CDR3 DNA reads as TGTGCCAGCAGCCATGACGGGGGTTACGGAAAGACCCAGTACTTC. Translating it yields CASSHDGGYGKTQYF.